The T cell receptor beta chain under discussion was sequenced for a study of blood T cell repertoires in COVID-19. Across the study: Collection of acute and convalescent COVID-19 samples took place in the United States, Italy and Spain. T cells, B-cell-depleted T cells, or PBMCs supplied cDNA or gDNA.

Germline V lookup: CDR1 LNHDA, CDR2 SQIVND (reference sequence). The length of the CDR3 is 13 residues. Trimming removed 2 bases at V and 8 bases at J, with 10 bases between. Methods used by the authors: It was from reference gene primer amplification that nucleated cell counts were estimated. Profiled with immunoSEQ multiplex PCR; TCRdb holds only in-frame clones, not every one. The V and J calls and the clone size are those of that table, but D and trimming were determined from the DNA. The sample yields 60,000 to 85,000 clones, about four fifths seen once. The clonotype originates from a man in his 70s who had recovered from COVID-19. This sequence joins TRBV19 and TRBJ1-5; D is unresolved. The sample was peripheral blood. The CDR3 DNA reads as TGTGCCAGTAGTATACGGGTCATAGAGCCCCAGCATTTT. This translates into CASSIRVIEPQHF. The full variable domain, in which reference TRBV19 and TRBJ1-5 provide the parts outside the CDR3, is DGGITQSPKYLFRKEGQNVTLSCEQNLNHDAMYWYRQDPGQGLRLIYYSQIVNDFQKGDIAEGYSVSREKKESFPLTVTSAQKNPTAFYLCASSIRVIEPQHFGDGTRLSIL.